The TCR beta chain described here comes from a study of blood T cell repertoires in COVID-19. Study details: Samples of COVID-19 (acute and convalescent) were obtained from the United States, Italy and Spain. PBMCs, B-cell-depleted T cells, or T cells provided the cDNA or gDNA that made up the material.

Original processing notes: Nucleated cell counts were estimated from reference gene primer amplification. Repertoires were generated with immunoSEQ multiplex PCR, while TCRdb's copy carries only in-frame clones and drops some. V and J calls and clone size come straight from that table; D and trimming were deduced from the DNA. In the table there are about 250,000 clones, almost 85% of which are singletons. Germline V gene sequence: CDR1 ENHRY, CDR2 SYGVKD. The length of the CDR3 is 14 residues. V lost 6 bases to trimming and J lost 6 bases, with 14 bases between them. Sequencing was done on a sample of peripheral blood. This rearrangement joins TRBV10-3 to TRBJ2-2; possibly TRBD2 for D (5 bases). This TCR derives from a man aged 45-60 years with active or convalescent COVID-19. The DNA of the CDR3 is TGTGCCATCAGCTCCCGGGATCTGGCCGGGGAGCTGTTTTTT. Protein product: CAISSRDLAGELFF.